These 21 T cell receptor beta chains were sequenced from one sample in a study of control samples from healthy donors and cancer patients. Libraries were prepared by immunoSEQ multiplex PCR; TCRdb keeps only in-frame clonotypes and omits some of them. The sample contains 170,000 or so clones, more than 90% of which appear only once. The specimen was blood. All receptors derive from a man aged 25 to 40 in good health.

The rearrangement joins TRBV2 to TRBJ1-1; no firm D call. CDR1 is SNHLY and CDR2 is FYNNEI in the germline V gene. Trimming stripped 0 bases from V and 1 base from J, with 9 bases between. The CDR3 is made up of 15 amino acids. The CDR3 DNA reads as TGTGCCAGCAGTGAAGCGCTTCGAGGGAACACTGAAGCTTTCTTT. Protein sequence: CASSEALRGNTEAFF.

V is TRBV3-1 (or the pseudogene TRBV3-2) and J is TRBJ1-5; the match to TRBD1 covers 7 bases. Unmatched junction bases numbered 3, after V lost 2 bases and J lost 5 bases. Per germline, CDR1 LGHDT and CDR2 YNNKEL (reference sequence). CDR3 size: 14 residues. CDR3 sequence (DNA): TGTGCCAGCAGCCAAACCAGGGGGTATCAGCCCCAGCATTTT. The encoded protein is CASSQTRGYQPQHF.

This rearrangement joins TRBV6-5 to TRBJ1-5; D unclear. Germline V gene sequence: CDR1 MNHEY, CDR2 SVGAGI. CDR3 length equals 13 residues. V gave up 11 bases and J gave up 4 bases, with 15 bases separating them. The CDR3 sequence: CAVRTVVNQPQHF. Written as DNA, the CDR3 is TGTGCCGTGAGGACGGTTGTGAATCAGCCCCAGCATTTT.

The J gene is TRBJ1-6, the V gene TRBV11-2; D might be TRBD1 (5 bases). The germline gives CDR1 SGHAT, CDR2 FQNNGV. With 3 bases removed from V and 13 bases from J, the gap between germline ends came to 16 bases. The CDR3 spans 14 residues. The CDR3 DNA reads as TGTGCCAGCAGCTTGGGCAGGGTGGGGCGTCCCCTCCACTTT. Protein sequence: CASSLGRVGRPLHF. The full variable domain, its missing parts supplied by reference TRBV11-2 and TRBJ1-6, is EAGVAQSPRYKIIEKRQSVAFWCNPISGHATLYWYQQILGQGPKLLIQFQNNGVVDDSQLPKDRFSAERLKGVDSTLKIQPAKLEDSAVYLCASSLGRVGRPLHFGNGTRLTVT.

The J gene is TRBJ1-6, the V gene TRBV6-5; weak D call: TRBD1 (5 bases). Germline CDR1 and CDR2: MNHEY and SVGAGI. V was cut by 5 bases and J by 10 bases, with 15 bases left in between. The CDR3 runs 14 residues. The CDR3, as DNA: TGTGCCAGCAGTCCAACCGGGGGAACCTCACCCCTCCACTTT. It encodes CASSPTGGTSPLHF.

This chain connects TRBV27 to TRBJ2-7; TRBD1 aligns across 7 bases. Germline loops: CDR1 MNHEY, CDR2 SMNVEV (reference sequence). Losses at the gene ends were 3 bases for V and 3 bases for J; bases not matched to a gene: 14. The CDR3 loop spans 17 amino acids. CDR3 region: CASSFRSGTERSYEQYF. The CDR3 coding sequence is TGTGCCAGCAGTTTTCGGTCTGGGACAGAGAGAAGCTACGAGCAGTACTTC.

This chain uses TRBV5-4 with TRBJ2-3; D not resolved. The CDR3 is 14 residues long. From germline, CDR1 is SGHNT and CDR2 YYREEE (reference sequence). V lost 2 bases to trimming and J lost 2 bases, with 9 bases between them. CDR3 in amino acids: CASSFTHNTDTQYF. DNA of the CDR3: TGTGCCAGCAGCTTTACACACAACACAGATACGCAGTATTTT.

The CDR3 loop reads CASNLAESTDTQYF. The CDR3 DNA is TGTGCCAGTAATTTAGCGGAATCCACAGATACGCAGTATTTT. The chain carries TRBV19 and TRBJ2-3, with a possible D match to TRBD2 (6 bases). Trimming took off 7 bases at V and 2 bases at J, with 13 bases between the two ends. Germline V lookup: CDR1 LNHDA, CDR2 SQIVND (reference sequence). The CDR3 covers 14 residues. Supplemented by reference TRBV19 and TRBJ2-3, the full variable domain reads DGGITQSPKYLFRKEGQNVTLSCEQNLNHDAMYWYRQDPGQGLRLIYYSQIVNDFQKGDIAEGYSVSREKKESFPLTVTSAQKNPTAFYLCASNLAESTDTQYFGPGTRLTVL.

V is TRBV6-5 and J is TRBJ1-2; D uncertain. The CDR3 runs 11 residues. CDR1 MNHEY and CDR2 SVGAGI come from the germline V gene. V lost 11 bases to trimming and J lost 5 bases, with 12 bases between them. The CDR3 DNA reads TGTGCCGTCGGAACCGTTTATGGCTACACCTTC. As protein: CAVGTVYGYTF.

The CDR3 reads CASGQGTEQYF. CDR3 coding DNA: TGTGCCAGTGGACAGGGGACCGAGCAGTACTTC. The rearrangement links TRBV19 to TRBJ2-7; 9 positions agree with TRBD1. The ends lost 8 bases at V and 6 bases at J; junction bases unmatched: 2. Germline CDR1 LNHDA, CDR2 SQIVND (reference sequence). The length of the CDR3 is 11 residues. Using reference TRBV19 and TRBJ2-7 for the parts outside the CDR3, the full variable domain is DGGITQSPKYLFRKEGQNVTLSCEQNLNHDAMYWYRQDPGQGLRLIYYSQIVNDFQKGDIAEGYSVSREKKESFPLTVTSAQKNPTAFYLCASGQGTEQYFGPGTRLTVT.

The chain joins TRBV4-3 to TRBJ1-2; D not resolved. Looked up from germline, CDR1 is LGHNA and CDR2 is YSLEER. V lost 0 bases and J 6 bases, leaving 14 bases between the germline ends. This CDR3 is 15 amino acids long. In DNA form, the CDR3 reads TGCGCCAGCAGCCAAGATCTTGGTGGGCGTCATGGCTACACCTTC. It encodes CASSQDLGGRHGYTF.

This clone occurred a few times. This sample includes further DNA sequences coding for the same CDR3. V usage is TRBV7-8 and J usage is TRBJ1-1; no reliable D call. The CDR3 covers 13 residues. With 1 base removed from V and 2 bases from J, the gap between germline ends came to 5 bases. Germline assignment: CDR1 SGHVS and CDR2 FQNEAQ. The DNA of the CDR3 is TGTGCCAGCAGCTTAGACAGAAACACTGAAGCTTTCTTT. This codes for CASSLDRNTEAFF.

The V and J genes are TRBV7-2 and TRBJ2-1; 9 bases agree with TRBD2. Germline V gene sequence: CDR1 SGHTA, CDR2 FQGNSA. V gave up 3 bases and J gave up 3 bases; unmatched junction bases: 3. CDR3 length equals 15 residues. CDR3 in amino acids: CASSLAGGNYNEQFF. In nucleotides, the CDR3 is TGTGCCAGCAGCTTGGCGGGAGGGAACTACAATGAGCAGTTCTTC.

The rearrangement uses TRBV3-1 (or the pseudogene TRBV3-2) and TRBJ1-2; D remains unclear. The ends were cut back, 0 bases at V and 3 bases at J, with 11 bases in the middle. CDR1 and CDR2 (germline): LGHDT, YNNKEL (reference sequence). This CDR3 contains 15 residues. CDR3 amino acids: CASSQDWEGYYGYTF. CDR3 coding DNA: TGTGCCAGCAGCCAAGATTGGGAGGGCTACTATGGCTACACCTTC.

The J gene is TRBJ2-7, the V gene TRBV27; 9 bases are a match to TRBD2. CDR1 is MNHEY and CDR2 is SMNVEV in the germline V gene (reference sequence). The CDR3 runs to 15 residues. V lost 0 bases and J lost 3; bases outside the gene matches: 3. The DNA for the CDR3 is TGTGCCAGCAGTTTATCGACTAGCGGTGACTACGAGCAGTACTTC. This sequence encodes CASSLSTSGDYEQYF.

In its sample, this clone was seen once. Other nucleotide sequences from this sample produce the same CDR3. The V gene is TRBV4-2, the J gene TRBJ2-7; D may match TRBD1 or TRBD2 (5 bases each). The CDR3 length is 16 residues. Trimming took off 4 bases at V and 5 bases at J, with 21 bases between the two ends. Germline assignment: CDR1 LGHNA and CDR2 YNFKEQ. In DNA form, the CDR3 reads TGTGCCAGCAGCCGAACGACTGGGCAGGGAGACAACGAGCAGTACTTC. Its protein product is CASSRTTGQGDNEQYF.

The chain couples TRBV7-9 to TRBJ1-1, with D maybe TRBD1 (6 bases). Trimming removed 1 base at V and 5 bases at J, with 11 bases between. The CDR3 has 14 residues. Germline V gene data show CDR1 as SEHNR and CDR2 as FQNEAQ (reference sequence). The CDR3 sequence: CASSLGQGRTEAFF. For the CDR3, the DNA is TGTGCCAGCAGCTTAGGTCAGGGGAGGACTGAAGCTTTCTTT.

The chain is built from TRBV27 and TRBJ1-1; possible D gene TRBD1, 5 bases. V was trimmed by 7 bases and J by 1 base, leaving 10 bases between them. The CDR3 runs 13 residues. The germline CDR1 and CDR2 sequences are MNHEY and SMNVEV (reference sequence). The DNA for the CDR3 is TGTGCCAGCACGGGCAGGGAGAACACTGAAGCTTTCTTT. This gives the protein CASTGRENTEAFF.

The chain combines TRBV4-1 with TRBJ1-4; 12 nucleotides match TRBD1. Germline V lookup: CDR1 MGHRA, CDR2 YSYEKL. CDR3 size: 15 residues. The trim removed 0 bases at V and 8 bases at J, leaving 1 base unmatched. The CDR3 DNA follows: TGCGCCAGCAGCCAAGAAGGGACAGGGGGCGAAAAACTGTTTTTT. It specifies CASSQEGTGGEKLFF.

This chain links TRBV18 with TRBJ2-1, with 7 bases identical to TRBD1. The CDR3 contains 13 residues. V was clipped by 5 bases and J by 9 bases; unmatched bases: 7. Germline CDR1 and CDR2: KGHSH and LQKENI. For the CDR3, the DNA is TGTGCCAGCTCAACGGGACAGCAGGGTGAGCAGTTCTTC. This gives the protein CASSTGQQGEQFF.

The chain has TRBV11-3 and TRBJ1-5; 10 nucleotides agree with TRBD1. V shed 6 bases and J 3 bases; nucleotides not matched to a gene: 20. In germline, CDR1 is SGHNT, CDR2 YENEEA. The CDR3 consists of 20 residues. CDR3: CASSSQNSGTGAVNNQPQHF. CDR3 nucleotide sequence: TGTGCCAGCAGTTCCCAAAATTCCGGGACAGGGGCCGTAAACAATCAGCCCCAGCATTTT.